This TCR beta chain appears in the sequencing data of a study of shared clonotypes between healthy human individuals. Whole-study results and caveats: Richness estimates generally favored naive over memory subsets.

Healthy HIV-negative adults with no recent acute infections or vaccinations were recruited as donors. CD45RA+ naive and CD45RA-negative memory subsets were separated from CD4+ cells. J lost 5 bases, V lost 7 bases, and 5 bases had no gene match. The CDR3 contains 15 residues. Germline CDR1 is MNHEY and CDR2 is SMNVEV (reference sequence). Clones were sequenced by immunoSEQ multiplex PCR, and TCRdb holds only the in-frame ones, with some missing. The sample has 550,000 to 700,000 clones, around 73% seen once. About this clone itself: No antigen is known for it.

This chain uses TRBV27 with TRBJ2-2; 12 bases line up with TRBD1. The sequence came from a woman between 25 and 40 years old in good health. The sequencing sample was made of memory CD4+ T cells sorted from blood. Documented subset: CD45RA-negative fraction. CDR3 in amino acids: CASTPGQGATGELFF. In DNA, the CDR3 is TGTGCCAGCACCCCGGGACAGGGGGCAACCGGGGAGCTGTTTTTT.